Each of the 21 T cell receptor beta chains below was sequenced from the same sample in a study of patients and donors after allogeneic stem cell transplantation. TCRdb re-called the RT-PCR reads with MiXCR, one entry per CDR3 protein. The sample consists of about 74,000 distinct CDR3 sequences, 26% of them appearing once. Sequencing was done on a sample of blood, either unsorted or a sorted T cell fraction (not recorded which). The receptors shown here come from a human donor who was either an allogeneic HSCT recipient or a stem cell or donor lymphocyte infusion donor (not recorded which). It is not recorded whose cells these are; they may come from a transplant donor.

This clonotype has a handful of counts. The V gene is TRBV3-1, the J gene TRBJ2-3, with D unclear. V was shortened by 4 bases and J by 0 bases, with 8 bases between the two germline ends. CDR1 is LGHDT, CDR2 YNNKEL, per germline (reference sequence). This CDR3 is 14 amino acids long. CDR3 DNA: TGTGCCAGCAGCCCTATGGACAGCACAGATACGCAGTATTTT. This gives the protein CASSPMDSTDTQYF.

The chain carries TRBV12-3 or TRBV12-4 and TRBJ2-5; TRBD2 matches at 10 bases. The length of the CDR3 is 18 residues. The trim removed 2 bases at V and 6 bases at J, leaving 15 bases unmatched. The CDR3 nucleotides read TGTGCCAGCAGTTTACCCGGGGGGGCTAGCGGGAGTAGACAGACCCAGTACTTC. It specifies CASSLPGGASGSRQTQYF.

This chain joins TRBV7-2 and TRBJ2-3, with 9 bases fitting TRBD2. The V and J ends lost 1 base and 2 bases, in that order; junction bases with no gene match: 4. CDR1 SGHTA and CDR2 FQGNSA come from the germline V gene. The CDR3 is made up of 16 amino acids. CDR3 in amino acids: CASSLGRGRATDTQYF. For the CDR3, the DNA is TGTGCCAGCAGCTTAGGTCGCGGGAGGGCCACAGATACGCAGTATTTT.

To note about this clonotype: At one end the junction does not follow the germline gene, possibly because of a read error. The rearrangement joins TRBV12-3 or TRBV12-4 to TRBJ1-2; no firm D call. CDR3 size: 9 residues. Here the CDR3 reads CASTTLGPF. The CDR3 DNA follows: TGTGCCAGCACCACCCTTGGGCCATTC.

The chain links TRBV11-2 to TRBJ2-1; D gene uncertain. The CDR3 extends over 16 amino acids. Looked up from germline, CDR1 is SGHAT and CDR2 is FQNNGV. With 5 bases removed from V and 0 bases from J, the gap between germline ends came to 14 bases. CDR3 in amino acids: CASSLAVYSSYNEQFF. DNA of the CDR3: TGTGCCAGCAGCCTGGCAGTCTACAGCTCCTACAATGAGCAGTTCTTC.

J is TRBJ1-1 and V is TRBV11-1; the D gene is possibly TRBD1 (6 bases). CDR3 length: 14 residues. The germline CDR1 and CDR2 sequences are SGHAT and FQDESV (reference sequence). Trimming took off 5 bases at V and 5 bases at J, with 15 bases between the two ends. The CDR3 loop is CASSNIRGWTEAFF. The CDR3 DNA sequence: TGTGCCAGCAGCAATATCAGGGGTTGGACTGAAGCTTTCTTT.

The chain employs TRBV4-2 and TRBJ1-1, with 7 bases identical to TRBD1. Trimming cost V 5 bases and J 3 bases; bases outside gene matches: 6. This CDR3 contains 14 residues. Germline V gene data show CDR1 as LGHNA and CDR2 as YNFKEQ. The CDR3 is CASSNVQGYTEAFF. CDR3 DNA sequence: TGTGCCAGCAGCAACGTACAGGGGTACACTGAAGCTTTCTTT.

This clonotype has ten or more counts. CDR3 protein: CASSTHSTGDFGNTIYF. CDR3 DNA sequence: TGCGCCAGCAGCACCCACTCCACAGGGGACTTCGGAAACACCATATATTTT. The gene calls are TRBV4-1 and TRBJ1-3; 7 nucleotides match TRBD1. Germline V gene lookup returns CDR1 MGHRA and CDR2 YSYEKL. V was clipped by 5 bases and J by 4 bases; unmatched bases: 14. This CDR3 has 17 amino acids.

This clonotype was counted at least ten times. The chain combines TRBV20-1 with TRBJ1-1; TRBD1 agrees at 10 bases. CDR1 is DFQATT, CDR2 SNEGSKA, per germline (reference sequence). This CDR3 contains 13 residues. With V trimmed by 6 bases and J by 5 bases, 6 bases remained unmatched. CDR3 sequence reads: CSAKDRGWTEAFF. In nucleotides, the CDR3 is TGCAGTGCAAAGGACAGGGGGTGGACTGAAGCTTTCTTT.

This clonotype was picked up a small number of times. The V and J genes are TRBV5-6 and TRBJ2-5; D may be TRBD2 (6 bases). Germline V CDR1 and CDR2: SGHDT, YYEEEE. V gave up 5 bases and J gave up 2 bases, with 13 bases separating them. The CDR3 runs 14 residues. DNA for the CDR3: TGTGCCAGCAGTTTTGCGGGGATTCAAGAGACCCAGTACTTC. Its protein is CASSFAGIQETQYF.

The chain couples TRBV12-3 or TRBV12-4 to TRBJ2-7; TRBD1 is a possible D gene (6 bases). The CDR3 has 14 residues. With 3 bases removed from V and 2 bases from J, the gap between germline ends came to 11 bases. CDR3 nucleotide sequence: TGTGCCAGCAGTTTTAACAGGGCCACCTACGAGCAGTACTTC. Its protein product is CASSFNRATYEQYF.

The rearrangement links TRBV12-3 or TRBV12-4 to TRBJ2-5, with a tentative D call TRBD2 (6 bases). CDR3 length equals 12 residues. V lost 4 bases, J lost 7 bases, and 10 bases lay in between. The CDR3 nucleotides are TGTGCCAGCAGTTCGGGAGTCGGGACCCAGTACTTC. Translating it yields CASSSGVGTQYF.

There are many counts of this clonotype. The chain carries TRBV5-1 and TRBJ1-1; no definite D call. CDR3 length: 14 residues. V lost 0 bases and J 2 bases, leaving 8 bases between the germline ends. From germline, CDR1 is SGHRS and CDR2 YFSETQ. CDR3 amino acids: CASSLAGPNTEAFF. The CDR3 DNA sequence: TGCGCCAGCAGCTTGGCCGGGCCCAACACTGAAGCTTTCTTT.

This clonotype has a handful of counts. J is TRBJ1-6 and V is TRBV12-3 or TRBV12-4; D is unresolved. V was shortened by 3 bases and J by 10 bases, with 19 bases between the two germline ends. This CDR3 is built from 16 residues. The CDR3 DNA reads as TGTGCCAGCAGTTTCATGGCAGCCCGAGGCGGATCACCCCTCCACTTT. It codes for CASSFMAARGGSPLHF.

This clonotype turned up a few times. This chain uses TRBV7-9 with TRBJ1-1; a weak D match, TRBD1 (5 bases). This CDR3 contains 12 residues. V dropped 6 bases and J dropped 6 bases, with 11 bases sitting between them. CDR1 is SEHNR and CDR2 is FQNEAQ in the germline V gene (reference sequence). DNA of the CDR3: TGTGCCAGCAGACCACCGGGGCCTGAAGCTTTCTTT. This translates into CASRPPGPEAFF. The complete variable domain, with remaining parts taken from reference TRBV7-9 and TRBJ1-1, reads DTGVSQNPRHKITKRGQNVTFRCDPISEHNRLYWYRQTLGQGPEFLTYFQNEAQLEKSRLLSDRFSAERPKGSFSTLEIQRTEQGDSAMYLCASRPPGPEAFFGQGTRLTVV.

The chain recombines TRBV15 with TRBJ2-1, with D maybe TRBD2 (5 bases). The V gene's germline CDR1 is LNHNV and CDR2 YYDKDF (reference sequence). CDR3 size: 16 residues. V was pared by 5 bases and J by 0 bases, with 14 bases between. The CDR3 nucleotides are TGTGCCACCAGCCCGGGATCGGCAGCCTCCTACAATGAGCAGTTCTTC. Its protein is CATSPGSAASYNEQFF.

A few counts support this clonotype. This sequence joins TRBV6-5 and TRBJ1-5; 10 nucleotides align to TRBD1. Germline trimming cut 2 bases from V and 7 bases from J; bases unmatched to any gene: 5. The CDR3 extends over 15 amino acids. Germline V CDR1 and CDR2: MNHEY, SVGAGI. DNA of the CDR3: TGTGCCAGCAGTTACGACCGACAGGGGGCACAGCCCCAGCATTTT. Its protein product is CASSYDRQGAQPQHF.

This chain joins TRBV3-1 and TRBJ1-2, with 8 bases identical to TRBD1. Germline-derived CDR1 and CDR2 are LGHDT and YNNKEL (reference sequence). This CDR3 is 16 amino acids long. The V segment lost 2 bases and the J segment 0 bases; nucleotides outside the gene matches: 5. The CDR3 nucleotides read TGTGCCAGCAGCCAAATAACAGGGGGGACTAACTATGGCTACACCTTC. It is translated as CASSQITGGTNYGYTF.

This clonotype appeared once. The chain employs TRBV20-1 and TRBJ2-3, with D tentatively TRBD1 (5 bases). The germline V and J ends were trimmed by 4 bases and 2 bases, with 13 bases remaining between them. CDR1 DFQATT and CDR2 SNEGSKA come from the germline V gene (reference sequence). This CDR3 has 14 residues. CDR3 protein: CSANSGSSTDTQYF. The CDR3 DNA reads as TGCAGTGCTAATTCAGGGTCCTCCACAGATACGCAGTATTTT.

This clonotype was seen at least ten times. The chain recombines TRBV5-1 with TRBJ2-7; the D is unclear. The V and J ends lost 4 bases and 6 bases respectively, with 8 bases between them. This CDR3 contains 11 residues. The germline V gene encodes CDR1 SGHRS and CDR2 YFSETQ. CDR3 bases: TGCGCCAGCAGCCAGCTGGGCGAGCAGTACTTC. Its protein is CASSQLGEQYF.

The J gene is TRBJ2-6, the V gene TRBV5-1; D gene ambiguous. Per the germline V gene, CDR1 is SGHRS and CDR2 is YFSETQ. The CDR3 totals 16 residues. Between the trimmed V and J ends, which lost 6 bases and 0 bases, there was a span of 13 bases. The CDR3 is CASTQGLDSGANVLTF. CDR3 bases: TGCGCCAGCACCCAAGGGCTGGACTCTGGGGCCAACGTCCTGACTTTC.